Sequencing of this TCR beta chain was carried out in a study of T-cell reconstitution after alpha-beta-depleted transplantation in children. General observations from the study: There were reportedly several hundred expanded graft clones from which alpha-beta T cells came about two months after transplant. From surviving recipient T cells and thymic progenitors came the high day-60 TCRbeta diversity observed in some patients. Newly produced T cells mostly accounted for T-cell counts and diversity one year post-transplant.

V dropped 10 bases and J dropped 6 bases, with 12 bases sitting between them. This CDR3 has 11 residues. The germline V gene has CDR1 SNHLY and CDR2 FYNNEI. Worth noting for this clonotype: Its antigen remains unknown.

A TCRbeta library incorporating unique molecular identifiers was prepared. Using its own MiXCR run on the PCR reads, TCRdb lists one record per CDR3 protein. The data contain about 900,000 distinct CDR3 sequences, about 29% of them singletons. This specimen consisted of PBMCs, mostly from graft donor cells, obtained 360 days after TCRalphabeta/CD19-depleted stem cell transplant. This chain links TRBV2 with TRBJ1-2; D is uncertain. This TCR was recovered from a boy in the first two years of life who had a stem cell transplant for SCID, so the T cells may come from the graft donor. The CDR3 region is CATATVDGYTF. For the CDR3, the DNA is TGTGCCACCGCGACTGTCGATGGCTACACCTTC.